This T cell receptor beta chain was captured by sequencing in a study of regulatory T cells in long-lasting Graves disease. CDR3-region Arm-PCR and iRepertoire HTBI primers produced the TCR beta libraries. TCRdb recomputed calls from the multiplex PCR reads with MiXCR, one row per CDR3 protein. The table has fewer than 450,000 distinct CDR3 sequences, roughly 20% seen once. The CDR3 has 16 residues. The germline V gene has CDR1 SGHVS and CDR2 FNYEAQ. Trimming removed 1 base from V and 6 bases from J; junction bases left unmatched: 5. The sample's time point: persistent/refractory GD, antithyroid drugs over 5 years with positive TRAb. RNA from PBMCs was the source of the TCR library.

The TCR comes from a female donor with Graves disease. This chain links TRBV7-6 with TRBJ2-5, with TRBD2 matching over 13 bases. Specimen: peripheral blood mononuclear cells (PBMCs), collected when the disease was refractory, from a patient treated with antithyroid drugs. The CDR3: CASSLGTSGSIKTQYF. The CDR3 DNA reads TGTGCCAGCAGCTTAGGGACTAGCGGGAGTATAAAGACCCAGTACTTC.